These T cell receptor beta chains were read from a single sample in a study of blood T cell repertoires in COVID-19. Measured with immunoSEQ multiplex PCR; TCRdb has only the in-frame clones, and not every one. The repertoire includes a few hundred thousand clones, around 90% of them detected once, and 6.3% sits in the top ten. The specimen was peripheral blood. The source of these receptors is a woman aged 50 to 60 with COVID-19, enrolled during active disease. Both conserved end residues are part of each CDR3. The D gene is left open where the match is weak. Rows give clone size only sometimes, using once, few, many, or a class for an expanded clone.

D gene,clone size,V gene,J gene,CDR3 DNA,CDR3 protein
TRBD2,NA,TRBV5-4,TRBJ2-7,TGTGCCAGCAGCTTGGGGACTAGCGGGAGGGCCTACGAGCAGTACTTC,CASSLGTSGRAYEQYF
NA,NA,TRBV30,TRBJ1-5,TGTGCCTGGAGTGGGAGGGGAGGGAGCAATCAGCCCCAGCATTTT,CAWSGRGGSNQPQHF
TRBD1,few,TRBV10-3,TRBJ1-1,TGTGCCATCAGGGAACAGGGGGCCGCTGAAGCTTTCTTT,CAIREQGAAEAFF
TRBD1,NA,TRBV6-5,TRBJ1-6,TGTGCCAGCAGTCGGACAGGGGTTAGTTCACCCCTCCACTTT,CASSRTGVSSPLHF
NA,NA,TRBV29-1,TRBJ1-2,TGCAGCGTTGTTCCCGACTCCGCAATACCGGGACAAATCTATGGCTACACCTTC,CSVVPDSAIPGQIYGYTF
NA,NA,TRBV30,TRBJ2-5,TGTGCCTGGGGGGTAGAAGAGACCCAGTACTTC,CAWGVEETQYF
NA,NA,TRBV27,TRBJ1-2,TGTGCCAGCAGTAAGAGGACAGAAAGCTATGGCTACACCTTC,CASSKRTESYGYTF
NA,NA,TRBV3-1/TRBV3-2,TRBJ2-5,TGTGCCAGCAGCCAGTCAAGAGGGGAGACCCAGTACTTC,CASSQSRGETQYF
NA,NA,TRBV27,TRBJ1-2,TGTGCCAGCAGTTCAGGGATCGGTGGGGGGGATTATGGCTACACCTTC,CASSSGIGGGDYGYTF
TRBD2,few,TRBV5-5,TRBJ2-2,TGTGCCAGCAGCCCTAGGGGTAGCGGGAGGAACACCGGGGAGCTGTTTTTT,CASSPRGSGRNTGELFF
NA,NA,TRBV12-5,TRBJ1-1,TGTGCTAGTGGTTTGGTCTCGGGGGCTGAAGCTTTCTTT,CASGLVSGAEAFF
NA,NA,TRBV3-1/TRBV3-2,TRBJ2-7,TGTGCCAGCAGCACCCCCAGGGTGGGGGGAGCCTACGAGCAGTACTTC,CASSTPRVGGAYEQYF
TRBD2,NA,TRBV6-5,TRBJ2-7,TGTGCCAGCAAGAAGGCGGGGGTAACCTACGAGCAGTACTTC,CASKKAGVTYEQYF
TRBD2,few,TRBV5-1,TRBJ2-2,TGCGCCAGCTCCGGACTAGCGGACACCGGGGAGCTGTTTTTT,CASSGLADTGELFF
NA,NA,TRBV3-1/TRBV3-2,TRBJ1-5,TGTGCCAGCAGCCAAGGCGGGACGGGGAATCAGCCCCAGCATTTT,CASSQGGTGNQPQHF
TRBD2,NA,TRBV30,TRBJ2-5,TGTGCCTGGAGCGGTAGACTAGCGGGACAGGAGACCCAGTACTTC,CAWSGRLAGQETQYF
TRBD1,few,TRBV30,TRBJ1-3,TGTGCCTGGCGACAGGGGCGCACCTCTGGAAACACCATATATTTT,CAWRQGRTSGNTIYF
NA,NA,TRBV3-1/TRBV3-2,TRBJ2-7,TGTGCCAGCAGCCAAAGCCCCTACGAGCAGTACTTC,CASSQSPYEQYF
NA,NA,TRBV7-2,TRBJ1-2,TGTGCCAGCAGCTTTGGAGGGCCAGAGGGCTACACCTTC,CASSFGGPEGYTF
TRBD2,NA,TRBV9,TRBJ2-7,TGTGCCAGCAGCGCCGGGGACGGTCTAGCGGGAGTCTACGAGCAGTACTTC,CASSAGDGLAGVYEQYF
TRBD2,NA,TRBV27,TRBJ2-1,TGTGCCAGCAGTTTCGCGGGAGGGCCCAACAATGAGCAGTTCTTC,CASSFAGGPNNEQFF
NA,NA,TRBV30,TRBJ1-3,TGTGCCTGGAGTGCACAGCCCAGGGTTCCTGGAAACACCATATATTTT,CAWSAQPRVPGNTIYF
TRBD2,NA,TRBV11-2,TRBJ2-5,TGTGCCAGCAGCTTTAGAGCGGGAGAAGAGACCCAGTACTTC,CASSFRAGEETQYF
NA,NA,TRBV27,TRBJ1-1,TGTGCCAGCAGTTTGCAGGGGACTGAAGCTTTCTTT,CASSLQGTEAFF
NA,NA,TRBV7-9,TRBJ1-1,TGTGCCAGCAGCATGGGCGGGAGGAGCACTGAAGCTTTCTTT,CASSMGGRSTEAFF
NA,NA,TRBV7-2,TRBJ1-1,TGTGCCAGCAGCTTAGACGGGGGGATGAACACTGAAGCTTTCTTT,CASSLDGGMNTEAFF
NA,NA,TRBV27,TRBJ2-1,TGTGCCAGCAGTTTCCTCTTCTATCTTGAGCAGTTCTTC,CASSFLFYLEQFF
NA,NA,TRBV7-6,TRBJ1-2,TGTGCCAGCAGCACGGGAGGGGGAGTGACCTATGGCTACACCTTC,CASSTGGGVTYGYTF
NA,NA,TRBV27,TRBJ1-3,TGTGCCAGCAGTCTCGACAGCTCTGGAAACACCATATATTTT,CASSLDSSGNTIYF
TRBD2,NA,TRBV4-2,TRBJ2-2,TGTGCCAGCAGCTCCTCAGCGGGAGGGCCCAAATCGAACACCGGGGAGCTGTTTTTT,CASSSSAGGPKSNTGELFF
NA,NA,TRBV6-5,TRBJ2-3,TGTGCCAGCAGTTACTCGATTATTCCCACAGGAGATACGCAGTATTTT,CASSYSIIPTGDTQYF
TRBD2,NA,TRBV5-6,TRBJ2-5,TGTGCCAGCAGCGGACTAGCGGGAGCCCAAGAGACCCAGTACTTC,CASSGLAGAQETQYF
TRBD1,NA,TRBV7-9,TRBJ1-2,TGTGCCAGCAGCTTAGTGTCTTCTCCCGAGACAGGGGTTGGCGGCTACACCTTC,CASSLVSSPETGVGGYTF
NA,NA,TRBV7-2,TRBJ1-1,TGTGCCAGCAGCTTTGGGCGAAACACTGAAGCTTTCTTT,CASSFGRNTEAFF
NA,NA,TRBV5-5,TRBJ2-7,TGTGCCAGCAGCTTGTCACAGTCCTACGAGCAGTACTTC,CASSLSQSYEQYF
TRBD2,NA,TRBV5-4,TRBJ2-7,TGTGCCAGCAGCTTGGCCCCTAGCGGGAGATCCTACGAGCAGTACTTC,CASSLAPSGRSYEQYF
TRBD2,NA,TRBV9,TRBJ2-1,TGTGCCAGCAGCGTAGGGGTAGCGGGAGGCGGCGAGCAGTTCTTC,CASSVGVAGGGEQFF
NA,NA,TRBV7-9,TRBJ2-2,TGTGCCAGCAGCTTATTCGGGAACACCGGGGAGCTGTTTTTT,CASSLFGNTGELFF
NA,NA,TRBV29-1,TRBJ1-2,TGCAGCGTTGTCCAGAAAAACTATGGCTACACCTTC,CSVVQKNYGYTF
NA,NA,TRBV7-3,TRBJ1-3,TGTGCCAGCAGCCCCTCGGGGGGGCCAGGAAACACCATATATTTT,CASSPSGGPGNTIYF
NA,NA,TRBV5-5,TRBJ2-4,TGTGCCAGCAGCCGGACTGGGCAAGAACTAGCCAAAAACATTCAGTACTTC,CASSRTGQELAKNIQYF
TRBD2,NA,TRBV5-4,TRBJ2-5,TGTGCCAGCAGCACTAGCGGGAGGGTGGGGACCCAGTACTTC,CASSTSGRVGTQYF
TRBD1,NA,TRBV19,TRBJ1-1,TGTGCCAGTAGGATGGGACAGTTGAACACTGAAGCTTTCTTT,CASRMGQLNTEAFF
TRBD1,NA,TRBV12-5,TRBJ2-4,TGTGCTAGTGGTTTGTGGGGTGAGCAGGGGGCTACCAAAAACATTCAGTACTTC,CASGLWGEQGATKNIQYF
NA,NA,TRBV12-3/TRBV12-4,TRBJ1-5,TGTGCCAGCAGTAGATTAGACAATCAGCCCCAGCATTTT,CASSRLDNQPQHF
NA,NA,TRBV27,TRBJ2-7,TGTGCCAGCAGGATAACAGGGAGCTACGAGCAGTACTTC,CASRITGSYEQYF